The 23 T cell receptor beta chains presented below share a single source sample, sequenced in a study of T cell responses to AZD1222 COVID-19 vaccine. Libraries were prepared by immunoSEQ multiplex PCR; TCRdb keeps only in-frame clonotypes and omits some of them. This sample has over 150,000 clones; 88% occur once, and the top ten carry less than 3.5%. The sample was peripheral blood, taken on day 0 of AZD1222 vaccination. These receptors all come from an adult in good health.

This chain uses TRBV10-3 with TRBJ1-1; 9 bases agree with TRBD1. The trim removed 5 bases at V and 7 bases at J, leaving 5 bases unmatched. Germline assignment: CDR1 ENHRY and CDR2 SYGVKD. This CDR3 spans 13 amino acids. CDR3 protein: CAISLDRGGEAFF. CDR3 nucleotide sequence: TGTGCCATCAGTCTGGACAGGGGAGGTGAAGCTTTCTTT.

This rearrangement joins TRBV6-1 to TRBJ1-1; 9 nucleotides agree with TRBD1. Germline CDR1 and CDR2: MNHNS and SASEGT. The CDR3 is 14 residues long. V was pared by 7 bases and J by 5 bases, with 8 bases of the junction left unmatched. As DNA, the CDR3 is TGTGCCAGCACTCACGGGACAGGGAGGACTGAAGCTTTCTTT. Encoded protein: CASTHGTGRTEAFF.

This chain connects TRBV2 to TRBJ2-7; 7 bases are a match to TRBD2. CDR3 size: 15 residues. The V and J ends lost 2 bases and 3 bases, in that order; junction bases with no gene match: 7. The germline CDR1 and CDR2 sequences are SNHLY and FYNNEI. CDR3 in amino acids: CASSELGRGIYEQYF. The CDR3 DNA sequence: TGTGCCAGCAGTGAACTAGGGCGGGGGATCTACGAGCAGTACTTC. The whole variable domain, filled in from reference TRBV2 and TRBJ2-7, reads EPEVTQTPSHQVTQMGQEVILRCVPISNHLYFYWYRQILGQKVEFLVSFYNNEISEKSEIFDDQFSVERPDGSNFTLKIRSTKLEDSAMYFCASSELGRGIYEQYFGPGTRLTVT.

This clone came up once. This chain's CDR3 is CASSVVGEKLFF. The CDR3 DNA reads TGTGCCAGCAGCGTCGTTGGTGAAAAACTGTTTTTT. The chain is built from TRBV5-4 and TRBJ1-4, with D hard to call. The germline V and J ends were trimmed by 4 bases and 7 bases, with 8 bases remaining between them. CDR1 and CDR2 from the germline V gene are SGHNT and YYREEE (reference sequence). The CDR3 is made up of 12 amino acids.

This clone was counted only a few times. This CDR3 is CATSPWESSYNSPLHF. CDR3 nucleotides: TGTGCCACCAGCCCCTGGGAGAGCTCCTATAATTCACCCCTCCACTTT. This chain joins TRBV24-1 and TRBJ1-6; D is undetermined. Germline assignment: CDR1 KGHDR and CDR2 SFDVKD. The length of the CDR3 is 16 residues. V lost 7 bases and J lost 0, with 12 bases in between.

The J gene is TRBJ1-1, the V gene TRBV12-3 or TRBV12-4, with D hard to call. This CDR3 has 12 amino acids. The V end was cut by 6 bases, the J end by 7 bases, with 12 bases between. The chain's CDR3 is CASSPGQFEAFF. The CDR3, as DNA: TGTGCCAGCAGCCCCGGGCAGTTTGAAGCTTTCTTT.

J is TRBJ2-1 and V is TRBV3-1 (or the pseudogene TRBV3-2), with a tentative D call TRBD2 (5 bases). Trimming took off 1 base at V and 3 bases at J, with 16 bases between the two ends. From germline, CDR1 is LGHDT and CDR2 YNNKEL (reference sequence). This CDR3 has 17 amino acids. The chain's CDR3 is CASSQVDKYGVYNEQFF. The CDR3 bases are TGTGCCAGCAGCCAAGTTGATAAATACGGGGTCTACAATGAGCAGTTCTTC.

V is TRBV19 and J is TRBJ1-2; TRBD1 aligns across 7 bases. Germline V gene data show CDR1 as LNHDA and CDR2 as SQIVND (reference sequence). CDR3 size: 15 residues. V shed 4 bases and J 4 bases; nucleotides not matched to a gene: 9. CDR3 protein: CASSTHSRTGYGYTF. CDR3 nucleotide sequence: TGTGCCAGTAGTACACACTCTCGGACAGGCTATGGCTACACCTTC.

This chain joins TRBV25-1 and TRBJ2-7; TRBD1 is a possible D gene (5 bases). The V and J ends lost 4 bases and 6 bases respectively, with 7 bases between them. This CDR3 spans 11 amino acids. Germline assignment: CDR1 MGHDK and CDR2 SYGVNS. The CDR3 DNA is TGTGCCAGCAGTGCAGGGCCCGAGCAGTACTTC. Protein product: CASSAGPEQYF.

V is TRBV28 and J is TRBJ1-5, with 10 bases aligning to TRBD1. Germline CDR1 reads MDHEN; CDR2 reads SYDVKM. The CDR3 is 14 amino acids. J lost 5 bases, V lost 5 bases, and 3 bases had no gene match. CDR3 DNA: TGTGCCAGCAGTCCCGGGACAGGGGATCAGCCCCAGCATTTT. Translating gives CASSPGTGDQPQHF.

The chain links TRBV19 to TRBJ1-2; tentative D call: TRBD1 (5 bases). The germline V gene encodes CDR1 LNHDA and CDR2 SQIVND (reference sequence). Between the trimmed V and J ends, which lost 6 bases and 4 bases, there was a span of 18 bases. The CDR3 is 15 amino acids. CDR3 DNA: TGTGCCAGTAGGATGGATGCAGGGCTTGGCTATGGCTACACCTTC. Residues: CASRMDAGLGYGYTF.

In its sample, this clone was seen once. This chain connects TRBV4-3 to TRBJ2-1; D remains ambiguous. CDR3 size: 12 residues. Germline CDR1 reads LGHNA; CDR2 reads YSLEER. V gave up 2 bases and J gave up 8 bases, with 7 bases separating them. The CDR3 sequence: CASSQRGHEQFF. The CDR3 DNA sequence: TGCGCCAGCAGCCAACGTGGGCATGAGCAGTTCTTC.

The chain employs TRBV6-5 and TRBJ1-5, with a tentative D call TRBD1 (5 bases). The germline V gene has CDR1 MNHEY and CDR2 SVGAGI. V was pared by 6 bases and J by 2 bases, with 11 bases between. CDR3 length: 14 amino acids. The DNA for the CDR3 is TGTGCCAGCAGGGAGCGGGGGGGCAATCAGCCCCAGCATTTT. As protein: CASRERGGNQPQHF.

This clone was observed a few times. This chain joins TRBV7-2 and TRBJ1-5; D call uncertain. Germline values: CDR1 SGHTA, CDR2 FQGNSA. This CDR3 has 13 amino acids. V gave up 8 bases and J gave up 0 bases, with 8 bases separating them. The CDR3 coding sequence is TGTGCCAGCTCTAGCTATAGCAATCAGCCCCAGCATTTT. Protein sequence: CASSSYSNQPQHF.

The rearrangement links TRBV15 to TRBJ1-2; D uncertain. The V end was cut by 0 bases, the J end by 4 bases, with 9 bases between. This CDR3 contains 14 residues. Germline CDR1 is LNHNV and CDR2 is YYDKDF (reference sequence). The CDR3 bases are TGTGCCACCAGCAGAGATGAATCGAGCTATGGCTACACCTTC. Its protein product is CATSRDESSYGYTF.

V usage is TRBV29-1 and J usage is TRBJ1-1; tentative D call: TRBD1 (5 bases). Per the germline V gene, CDR1 is SQVTM and CDR2 is ANQGSEA. Trimming left V 8 bases short and J 3 bases short, with 16 bases between. This CDR3 is built from 13 residues. The CDR3 bases are TGCAGCTCCAAGCAGGGAAAGGACACTGAAGCTTTCTTT. This sequence encodes CSSKQGKDTEAFF.

This clone was seen a handful of times. The CDR3 DNA is TGTGCCAGCAGCCTAGGGCTCTATGGCTACACCTTC. Residues: CASSLGLYGYTF. This chain uses TRBV3-1 (or the pseudogene TRBV3-2) with TRBJ1-2; D is uncertain. Germline-derived CDR1 and CDR2 are LGHDT and YNNKEL (reference sequence). The CDR3 has 12 residues. Trimming cost V 4 bases and J 4 bases, with 7 bases left between them.

The CDR3 loop reads CASSSPRTGDTEAFF. CDR3 DNA sequence: TGTGCCAGCAGCTCTCCCAGGACAGGGGACACTGAAGCTTTCTTT. The J gene is TRBJ1-1, the V gene TRBV5-8, with 9 nucleotides matching TRBD1. Germline V gene lookup returns CDR1 SGHTS and CDR2 YDEGEE. The CDR3 has 15 amino acids. V lost 3 bases to trimming and J lost 3 bases; unmatched junction nucleotides: 6.

The chain carries TRBV15 and TRBJ2-7, with D perhaps TRBD1 (6 bases). This CDR3 is 15 amino acids long. Trimming cost V 0 bases and J 7 bases, with 16 bases left between them. In germline, CDR1 is LNHNV, CDR2 YYDKDF (reference sequence). CDR3 sequence (DNA): TGTGCCACCAGCAGAGATACAGGGCCCCTTGGTGAGCAGTACTTC. Translating gives CATSRDTGPLGEQYF.

This sequence joins TRBV20-1 and TRBJ2-7; 7 bases fit TRBD1. This CDR3 is built from 12 residues. Germline CDR1 and CDR2: DFQATT and SNEGSKA (reference sequence). V trimming: 4 bases; J trimming: 6 bases; junction bases outside the gene matches: 6. The CDR3 here is CSAIDRDGEQYF. CDR3 nucleotides: TGCAGTGCTATTGACAGGGACGGCGAGCAGTACTTC.

In its sample, this clone was seen a few times. The J gene is TRBJ2-7, the V gene TRBV2, with 7 bases matching TRBD2. The CDR3 has 14 residues. V dropped 7 bases and J dropped 1; count of bases not matched to a gene: 7. CDR1 SNHLY and CDR2 FYNNEI come from the germline V gene. CDR3 sequence reads: CASKLPGLSYEQYF. CDR3 sequence (DNA): TGTGCCAGCAAATTACCGGGACTATCCTACGAGCAGTACTTC.

The chain has TRBV5-1 and TRBJ1-4; TRBD1 matches at 8 bases. Germline loops: CDR1 SGHRS, CDR2 YFSETQ. With 4 bases clipped from V and 5 bases from J, the junction kept 10 bases outside the gene matches. The CDR3 is 16 residues long. CDR3 residues: CASSLTRQGMNEKLFF. Written as DNA, the CDR3 is TGCGCCAGCAGCCTTACCCGACAGGGGATGAATGAAAAACTGTTTTTT.

The chain combines TRBV18 with TRBJ1-1; D is unclear. Germline assignment: CDR1 KGHSH and CDR2 LQKENI. The V gene lost 1 base and the J gene lost 2 bases, with 11 bases spanning the gap. The CDR3 extends over 15 amino acids. The CDR3 nucleotides are TGTGCCAGCTCACCACTTGCGGATGGAAACACTGAAGCTTTCTTT. It translates to CASSPLADGNTEAFF. Complete variable domain (other parts from reference TRBV18 and TRBJ1-1): NAGVMQNPRHLVRRRGQEARLRCSPMKGHSHVYWYRQLPEEGLKFMVYLQKENIIDESGMPKERFSAEFPKEGPSILRIQQVVRGDSAAYFCASSPLADGNTEAFFGQGTRLTVV.